Sequencing of this T cell receptor (beta chain) was carried out in a study of T-cell memory formation after mild COVID-19. TCRdb processed the 5' RACE reads anew with MiXCR; each CDR3 protein has one entry. This table has approximately 200,000 distinct CDR3 sequences, more than 15% appearing once. CDR3 length equals 15 residues. Looked up from germline, CDR1 is MNHEY and CDR2 is SVGAGI. V was cut by 6 bases and J by 1 base, with 12 bases left in between. The specimen sequenced was PBMCs or a T cell subset sorted from them (not recorded which). This chain connects TRBV6-5 to TRBJ2-2, with D maybe TRBD2 (6 bases). This TCR came from an adult woman who had mild COVID-19 (a few samples of this study predate the infection). Cell type and time point are not known. The CDR3, as DNA: TGTGCCAGCAGGCGGGACTTGTTGAACACCGGGGAGCTGTTTTTT. Translated, it gives CASRRDLLNTGELFF.